Listed below are T cell receptor beta chains from one sample, sequenced in a study of shared clonotypes between healthy human individuals. Assay: immunoSEQ multiplex PCR; the TCRdb copy retains only in-frame clones and omits some. The sample holds 1,500,000 or so clones, approximately 98.5% seen once. The specimen was naive CD4+ T cells sorted from blood. The receptors come from a man aged 25-40 years in good health. Each CDR3 is given with its conserved first and last residue. A D gene is named only where the DNA matches it firmly. A row's size may be missing; if present it is once, few, many or a size class.

V gene,clone size,D gene,CDR3 protein
TRBV5-5,-,-,CASSLSTGTRIGEKLFF
TRBV18,-,TRBD2,CASSPREFPSNEQFF
TRBV19,-,-,CASSIERTHFEAFF
TRBV11-1,-,-,CASSLGHLNTEAFF
TRBV5-1,-,-,CASSLVASSTDTQYF
TRBV6-5,-,TRBD1,CASSGTAETQYF
TRBV7-6,-,TRBD1,CASSRTGTGILTSGYTF
TRBV6-4,-,-,CASKPDRNSGANVLTF
TRBV5-1,-,-,CASSLQIAEYNEQFF
TRBV27,-,TRBD1,CATGTGFSYEQYF
TRBV7-9,-,-,CASRNNEQFF
TRBV5-1,-,-,CASSYQGYEQYF
TRBV9,-,-,CASSVGTRGSTGELFF
TRBV7-9,-,-,CASSSGTSGDTEAFF
TRBV9,-,TRBD1,CASSFTGASHEQYF
TRBV6-1,-,-,CASSEMRTDTQYF
TRBV7-2,-,-,CASSLGRWNTEAFF
TRBV5-1,-,TRBD2,CASSPGLAAYSYEQYF
TRBV29-1,-,-,CSVASNSYNEQFF
TRBV5-1,-,-,CASSSADTTTEAFF
TRBV27,-,TRBD1,CASSLYAGGKTGELFF
TRBV19,-,-,CASFIQNTGELFF
TRBV6-6,once,-,CASSYSILYEQYF
TRBV6-4,few,TRBD2,CATRSGGEQYF
TRBV14,-,TRBD2,CASSQAGGSYSYNEQFF
TRBV7-7,-,-,CASSSRTDQETQYF
TRBV6-6,-,TRBD2,CASSYSPGGPSYEQYF
TRBV9,-,-,CASSVIPASSSYNEQFF
TRBV28,-,-,CASSLRGNYNEQFF